This T cell receptor (beta chain) was sequenced for a study of T cells in Graves' hyperthyroidism and ophthalmopathy. As regards this clonotype: The antigen is undetermined.

At least 3 on the Clinical Activity Score was recorded for ophthalmopathy patients, who also had NOSPECS grade at least 4 and duration under 3 months. V was clipped by 2 bases and J by 3 bases, with 11 bases between them. This CDR3 spans 13 amino acids. Per germline, CDR1 GTSNPN and CDR2 SVGIG (reference sequence). Findings and limits, study-wide: Stable hyperthyroidism was told apart from ophthalmopathy by a model built on 13 V-J features.

Amplification yielded TCR beta CDR3 regions, with RNA transcripts as the source. HTBI primers were used for first-round RT-PCR of the TCR CDR3. TCRdb re-analysed the multiplex PCR reads in MiXCR, keeping a single row per CDR3 protein. The sample carries approximately 610,000 distinct CDR3 sequences, roughly 15% recorded once. V is TRBV30 and J is TRBJ2-7, with D possibly matching TRBD1 (6 bases). The sequencing input was blood. The sequence was collected from a woman aged 40 to 50 with Graves' ophthalmopathy. CDR3 in amino acids: CAWSRGFGYEQYF. CDR3 bases: TGTGCCTGGAGTAGGGGGTTCGGCTACGAGCAGTACTTC.